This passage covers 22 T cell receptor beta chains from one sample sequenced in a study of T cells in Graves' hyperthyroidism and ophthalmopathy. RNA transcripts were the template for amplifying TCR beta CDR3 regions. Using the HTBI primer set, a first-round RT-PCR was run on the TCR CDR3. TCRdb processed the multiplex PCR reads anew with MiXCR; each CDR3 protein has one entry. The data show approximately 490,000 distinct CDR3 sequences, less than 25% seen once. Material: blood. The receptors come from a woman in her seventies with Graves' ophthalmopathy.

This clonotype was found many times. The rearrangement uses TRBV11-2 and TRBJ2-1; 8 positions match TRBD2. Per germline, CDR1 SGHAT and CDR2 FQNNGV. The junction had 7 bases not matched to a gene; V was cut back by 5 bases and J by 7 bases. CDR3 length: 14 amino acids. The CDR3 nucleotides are TGTGCCAGCAGCCCGAGCGGGAGAGGTAATGAGCAGTTCTTC. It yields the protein CASSPSGRGNEQFF.

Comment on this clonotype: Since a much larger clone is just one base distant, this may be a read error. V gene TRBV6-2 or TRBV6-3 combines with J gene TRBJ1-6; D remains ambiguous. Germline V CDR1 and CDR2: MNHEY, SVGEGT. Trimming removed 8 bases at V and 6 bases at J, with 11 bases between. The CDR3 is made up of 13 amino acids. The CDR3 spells CASQESPNSPLHF. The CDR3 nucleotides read TGTGCCAGCCAGGAGAGTCCTAATTCACCCCTCCACTTT.

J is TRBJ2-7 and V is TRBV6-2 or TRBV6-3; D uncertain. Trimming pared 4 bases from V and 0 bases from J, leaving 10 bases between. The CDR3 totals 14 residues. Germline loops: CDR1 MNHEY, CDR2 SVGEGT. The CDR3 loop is CASSSSSPSYEQYF. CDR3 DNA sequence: TGTGCCAGCAGTTCCTCCTCACCCTCCTACGAGCAGTACTTC.

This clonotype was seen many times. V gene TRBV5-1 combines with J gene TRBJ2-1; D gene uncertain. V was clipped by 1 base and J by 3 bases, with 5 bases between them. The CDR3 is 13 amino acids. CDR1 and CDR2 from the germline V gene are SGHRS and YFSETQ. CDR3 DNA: TGCGCCAGCAGCTTGCGCGTCTACAATGAGCAGTTCTTC. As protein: CASSLRVYNEQFF.

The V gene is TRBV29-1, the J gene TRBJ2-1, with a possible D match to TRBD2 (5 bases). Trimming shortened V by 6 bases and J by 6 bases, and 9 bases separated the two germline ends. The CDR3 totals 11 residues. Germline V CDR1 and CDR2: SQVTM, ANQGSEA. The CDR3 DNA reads TGCAGCGTCGGGGAACTCAATGAGCAGTTCTTC. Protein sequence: CSVGELNEQFF.

The CDR3 bases are TGCAGCGTCCGGGACTCAACCTACGAGCAGTACTTC. Amino acid sequence: CSVRDSTYEQYF. The chain carries TRBV29-1 and TRBJ2-7; D might be TRBD2 (6 bases). The length of the CDR3 is 12 residues. From germline, CDR1 is SQVTM and CDR2 ANQGSEA. V lost 6 bases and J lost 2, with 11 bases in between.

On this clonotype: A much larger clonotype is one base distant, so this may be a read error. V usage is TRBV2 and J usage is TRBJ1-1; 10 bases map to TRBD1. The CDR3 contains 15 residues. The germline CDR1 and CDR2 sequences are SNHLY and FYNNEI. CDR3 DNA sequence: TGTGCCAGCAAGCCGAGGACAGGGGGGAACACTGAAGCTCTCTTT. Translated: CASKPRTGGNTEALF.

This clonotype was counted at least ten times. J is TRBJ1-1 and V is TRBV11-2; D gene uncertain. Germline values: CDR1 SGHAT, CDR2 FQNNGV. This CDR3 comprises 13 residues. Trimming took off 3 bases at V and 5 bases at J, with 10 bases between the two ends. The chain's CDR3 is CASSFRTATEAFF. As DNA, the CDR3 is TGTGCCAGCAGCTTCCGTACAGCTACTGAAGCTTTCTTT.

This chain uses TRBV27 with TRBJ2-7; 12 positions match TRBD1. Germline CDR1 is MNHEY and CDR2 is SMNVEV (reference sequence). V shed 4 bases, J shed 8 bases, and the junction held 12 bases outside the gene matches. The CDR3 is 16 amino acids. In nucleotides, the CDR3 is TGTGCCAGCAGTTCGATGGCCGGGACAGGGGGCTTTCAGCAGTACTTC. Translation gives CASSSMAGTGGFQQYF.

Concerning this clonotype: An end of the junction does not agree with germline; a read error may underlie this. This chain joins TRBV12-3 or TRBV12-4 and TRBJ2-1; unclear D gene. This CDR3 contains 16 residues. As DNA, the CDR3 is TGTGCCAGCCGTTTGCCAGCGAGAGGCTCCTACAATGAGCAGTTCTTC. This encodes CASRLPARGSYNEQFF.

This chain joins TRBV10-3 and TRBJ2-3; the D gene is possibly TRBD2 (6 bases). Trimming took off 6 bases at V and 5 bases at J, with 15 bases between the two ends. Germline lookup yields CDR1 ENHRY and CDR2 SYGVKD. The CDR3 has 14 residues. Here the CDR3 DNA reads TGTGCCATCAGCACCGGGAGCCGGCAAGATACGCAGTATTTT. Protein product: CAISTGSRQDTQYF.

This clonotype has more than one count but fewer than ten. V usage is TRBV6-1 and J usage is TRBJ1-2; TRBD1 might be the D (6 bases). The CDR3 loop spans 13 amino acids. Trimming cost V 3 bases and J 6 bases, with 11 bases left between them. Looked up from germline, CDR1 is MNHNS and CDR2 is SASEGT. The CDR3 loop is CASSDTGTHGYTF. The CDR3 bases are TGTGCCAGCAGTGATACGGGGACACATGGCTACACCTTC.

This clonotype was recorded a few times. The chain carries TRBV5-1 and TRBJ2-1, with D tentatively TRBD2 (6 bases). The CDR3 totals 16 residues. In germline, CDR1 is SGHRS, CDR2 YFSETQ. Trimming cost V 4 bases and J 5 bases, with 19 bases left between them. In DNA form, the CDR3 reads TGCGCCAGCAGCCCCCTAGCTGTGAGGGAGGACAATGAGCAGTTCTTC. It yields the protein CASSPLAVREDNEQFF.

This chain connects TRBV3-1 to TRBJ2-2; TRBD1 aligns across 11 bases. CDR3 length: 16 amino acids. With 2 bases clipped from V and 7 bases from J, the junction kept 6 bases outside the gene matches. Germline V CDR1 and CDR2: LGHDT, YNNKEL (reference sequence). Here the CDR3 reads CASSQTGTGGNGELFF. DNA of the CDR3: TGTGCCAGCAGCCAAACCGGGACAGGGGGGAACGGGGAGCTGTTTTTT. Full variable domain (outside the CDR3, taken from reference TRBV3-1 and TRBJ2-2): DTAVSQTPKYLVTQMGNDKSIKCEQNLGHDTMYWYKQDSKKFLKIMFSYNNKELIINETVPNRFSPKSPDKAHLNLHINSLELGDSAVYFCASSQTGTGGNGELFFGEGSRLTVL.

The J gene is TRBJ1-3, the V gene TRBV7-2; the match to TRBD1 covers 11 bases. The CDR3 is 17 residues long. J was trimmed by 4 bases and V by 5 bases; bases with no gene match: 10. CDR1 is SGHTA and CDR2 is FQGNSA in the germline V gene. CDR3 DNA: TGTGCCAGCAGCATCCGTCGGACAGGGGGCGTCGGAAACACCATATATTTT. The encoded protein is CASSIRRTGGVGNTIYF.

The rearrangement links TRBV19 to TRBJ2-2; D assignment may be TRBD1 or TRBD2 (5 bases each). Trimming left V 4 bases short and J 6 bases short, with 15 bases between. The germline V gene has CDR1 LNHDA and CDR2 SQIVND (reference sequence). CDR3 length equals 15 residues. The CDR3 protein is CASSTSDGTAGELFF. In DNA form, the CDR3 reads TGTGCCAGTAGTACCTCGGACGGGACGGCCGGGGAGCTGTTTTTT.

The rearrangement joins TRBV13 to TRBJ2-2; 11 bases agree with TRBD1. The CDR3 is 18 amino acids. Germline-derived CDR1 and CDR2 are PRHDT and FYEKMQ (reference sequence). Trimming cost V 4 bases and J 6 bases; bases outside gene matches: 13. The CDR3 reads CASSSSGTGGLNAGELFF. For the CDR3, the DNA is TGTGCCAGCAGCTCCTCCGGGACAGGGGGTCTCAACGCCGGGGAGCTGTTTTTT.

Here the CDR3 reads CASSQAAQDYNEQFF. Written as DNA, the CDR3 is TGTGCCAGCAGCCAGGCCGCACAGGACTACAATGAGCAGTTCTTC. The genes are TRBV6-1 and TRBJ2-1; the D gene is possibly TRBD1 (5 bases). CDR3 length: 15 amino acids. Germline CDR1 reads MNHNS; CDR2 reads SASEGT. Trimming took off 6 bases at V and 3 bases at J, with 15 bases between the two ends.

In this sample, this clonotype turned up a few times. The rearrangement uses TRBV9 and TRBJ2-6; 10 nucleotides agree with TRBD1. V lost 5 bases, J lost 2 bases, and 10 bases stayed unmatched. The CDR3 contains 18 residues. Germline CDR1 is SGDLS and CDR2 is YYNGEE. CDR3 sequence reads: CASSFGQGGFPGANVLTF. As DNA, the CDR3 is TGTGCCAGCAGTTTCGGACAGGGGGGTTTCCCTGGGGCCAACGTCCTGACTTTC.

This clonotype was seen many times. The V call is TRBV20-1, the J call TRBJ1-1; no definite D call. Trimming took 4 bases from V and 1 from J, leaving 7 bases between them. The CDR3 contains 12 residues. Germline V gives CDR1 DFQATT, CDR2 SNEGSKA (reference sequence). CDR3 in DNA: TGCAGTGCTATGGTGGCGAACACTGAAGCTTTCTTT. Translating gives CSAMVANTEAFF.

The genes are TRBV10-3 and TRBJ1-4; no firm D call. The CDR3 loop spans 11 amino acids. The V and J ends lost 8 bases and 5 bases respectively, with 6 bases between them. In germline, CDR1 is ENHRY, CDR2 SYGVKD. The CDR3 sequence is CAIGENEKLFF. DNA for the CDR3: TGTGCCATCGGGGAAAATGAAAAACTGTTTTTT.

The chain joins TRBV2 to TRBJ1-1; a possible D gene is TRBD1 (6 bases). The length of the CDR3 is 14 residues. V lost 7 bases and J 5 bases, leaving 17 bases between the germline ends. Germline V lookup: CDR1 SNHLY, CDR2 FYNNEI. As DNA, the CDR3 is TGTGCCAGCACTTCGCAGGAGAGGGGGACTGAAGCTTTCTTT. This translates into CASTSQERGTEAFF.